This TCR beta chain was documented in a study of blood T cell repertoires in COVID-19. Overall study context: T cells, B-cell-depleted T cells, or PBMCs provided the cDNA or gDNA that served as material.

Seattle's cohort entered during active infection and was followed longitudinally. As handled by the study authors: The authors estimated nucleated cell counts from reference gene primer amplification. Clones were read by immunoSEQ multiplex PCR, and TCRdb kept only the in-frame ones, dropping some. V and J calls and clone size are those listed in that table; D and trimming were worked out from the DNA. The sample records 250,000 or so clones, 90% being singletons. Trimming cost V 1 base and J 0 bases, with 7 bases left between them. The CDR3 sequence is 14 residues long. Germline lookup yields CDR1 SGHTA and CDR2 FQGNSA.

Source material: peripheral blood. The origin of this receptor is a woman in her sixties or seventies with COVID-19, enrolled during active disease. The chain couples TRBV7-2 to TRBJ2-7, with D perhaps TRBD2 (5 bases). The CDR3 region is CASSLVGSSYEQYF. The DNA of the CDR3 is TGTGCCAGCAGCTTAGTAGGGAGCTCCTACGAGCAGTACTTC.